This T cell receptor (beta chain) stems from a study of spatial heterogeneity in lung cancer (dated by TCRdb to the late 2010s). Concerning the study at large: Beta-chain transcripts were consistently detected in greater numbers than alpha-chain transcripts, which likely reflected higher beta-chain transcript abundance. In the raw uncorrected reads, each unique combination of TCR and UMI appeared on average more than ten times. TCR repertoire features were related to nonsynonymous mutation counts determined by whole-exome sequencing of tumor tissue. At surgery, both alpha and beta chains were TCR-sequenced in around 240 tumor regions, 64 matched nontumor lung samples and some 56 PBMC samples. The study quantitatively compared TCR alpha and beta repertoires across multiple tumor regions, matched nontumor lung and blood in non-small cell lung cancer. Study-wide conclusions, independent of this receptor: Ubiquitous expanded tumor TCRs were found in blood more often at tumor resection than at routine follow-up. Additional single-cell paired TCR alpha and beta sequencing was considered necessary to confirm, at a functional level, the hypothesis that regional TCRs recognize regional mutations.

As to this clonotype: Its recognized antigen is unknown. The input lacks base qualities; no much larger clone sits a single base away.

Receptor amplification or capture employed 5' RACE. Sequencer: NextSeq 500. In the TCR library protocol, a unique molecular identifier was attached to each TCR cDNA molecule so that PCR and sequencing errors could be corrected. The paper's data handling went like this. Decombinator tools were used for TCR identification, UMI-based error correction and CDR3 extraction. TCRs above a frequency of 2 per 1,000, corresponding to the top 1% of the tumor frequency distribution, were defined as expanded. Renyi diversity was calculated using the R vegan package after each repertoire was subsampled 100 times to 5,000 TCRs. To build CDR3 similarity networks, amino acid triplet string-kernel similarity was used, and CDR3s were connected when their pairwise similarity was above 0.82. TCRdb reprocessing: public reads trimmed at Q25 with fastp, clones called with MiXCR, in-frame beta chains kept. Rows with a matching CDR3 protein are joined into one entry that keeps the most common DNA and genes. The V and J calls and clone size are TCRdb's, not the authors'. Within this sample are tens of thousands of distinct CDR3 sequences, with approximately 18% of them counted one time only. The top ten hold about 6.8% of the sample.

Based on the germline V gene (reference sequence), the CDR1 and CDR2 sequences are SGHNT and YYREEE. The CDR3 covers 15 residues, taking in both the cysteine and the phenylalanine. The entry retains the CDR3 DNA only, 45 bases that are in frame from base 1. Trimming takes 3 bases off V and 8 bases off J; junction bases not matched to a gene: 8. According to the study, the label for this sample's time point signals: sample taken at primary tumor resection. Whole RNA extracted from tumor and nontumor lung tissue, or from cryopreserved PBMC samples, was used for TCR sequencing without cell sorting. Donors were 72 patients with early-stage, untreated non-small cell lung cancer from the lung TRACERx cohort. Only patients for whom sufficient RNA was available from at least two tumor regions were selected for TCR sequencing.

The TCR comes from a male donor with early-stage non-small cell lung cancer. The sample consisted of PBMCs, taken at surgery. Recombination linked TRBV5-4 to TRBJ2-1, and TRBD1 matches 10 of the central bases. In nucleotides, the sequence is TGTGCCAGCAGCTCGGGACAGGGGAACTGGTATGAGCAGTTCTTC. This is translated as CASSSGQGNWYEQFF.